The clone carrying this T cell receptor beta chain was found many times. Alpha- and beta-chain coverage of first-strand cDNA came from TRAV- and TRBV-specific primers. Both a constant-region primer and a V-primer adapter served to amplify TCRs across roughly 20 PCR cycles. In vitro transcription served to amplify the isolated mRNA. TCRdb used MiXCR to reprocess the reads, holding one entry per CDR3 protein. There are around 80,000 distinct CDR3 sequences in the sample; 15% to 20% occur only once, and 1.4% to 1.5% lies in the top ten. As to time point: after trial treatment. Treatment noted: LDRT plus nivolumab, ipilimumab, low-dose cyclophosphamide and aspirin (RACIN trial). Each donor was administered nivolumab, ipilimumab, aspirin, low-dose cyclophosphamide and low-dose radiotherapy. The CDR3 consists of 16 residues. V lost 4 bases and J 7 bases, leaving 17 bases between the germline ends. Germline CDR1 and CDR2: MDHEN and SYDVKM.

The entry originates in a study of low-dose radiotherapy and immunotherapy resistance in tumors. For the study at large: Doses delivered to Cohort 2 were 1 Gy per fraction every two weeks, amounting to 13 Gy over 26 weeks. Administration of intravenous cyclophosphamide at 200 mg/m2 took place every two weeks, one day before radiation and immunotherapy.

This receptor was obtained from a male donor with prostate cancer. The sequenced sample was PBMCs, obtained after low-dose radiotherapy plus immunotherapy. This chain links TRBV28 with TRBJ1-6; D is uncertain. The CDR3 coding sequence is TGTGCCAGCAGTTCGATGACCGGTGCGGGGAATTCACCCCTCCACTTT. This codes for CASSSMTGAGNSPLHF. Supplemented by reference TRBV28 and TRBJ1-6, the full variable domain reads DVKVTQSSRYLVKRTGEKVFLECVQDMDHENMFWYRQDPGLGLRLIYFSYDVKMKEKGDIPEGYSVSREKKERFSLILESASTNQTSMYLCASSSMTGAGNSPLHFGNGTRLTVT.